The rows below give T cell receptor beta chains drawn from one sample of a study of T cell changes during pregnancy in multiple sclerosis. Assay: immunoSEQ multiplex PCR; the TCRdb copy retains only in-frame clones and omits some. The table lists about 60,000 clones, roughly 92% of them singletons, with 2.5% to 4% in the top ten. The sequencing here drew on CD8+ T cells from peripheral blood mononuclear cells, taken in the second trimester of pregnancy. All receptors derive from a female donor with multiple sclerosis, enrolled in a pregnancy study. Both conserved end residues are trimmed from each CDR3.

CDR3aa: ASSRRSEGANEQF; j_gene: TRBJ2-1; v_gene: TRBV5-1
CDR3aa: ASSPGLAGGSDTQY; j_gene: TRBJ2-3; v_gene: TRBV11-3
CDR3aa: ASSSPSGRAYNEQF; j_gene: TRBJ2-1; v_gene: TRBV5-5
CDR3aa: ASSSPGQGMETQY; j_gene: TRBJ2-5; v_gene: TRBV7-9
CDR3aa: ASSQVRGSEAF; j_gene: TRBJ1-1; v_gene: TRBV4-1
CDR3aa: ASSSSGFEGYT; j_gene: TRBJ1-2; v_gene: TRBV5-1
CDR3aa: ASSPYPGTGGASNEKLF; j_gene: TRBJ1-4; v_gene: TRBV27
CDR3aa: ASSFSLGGLKSYEQY; j_gene: TRBJ2-7; v_gene: TRBV28
CDR3aa: ASSSPGTSGYQVSGANVLT; j_gene: TRBJ2-6; v_gene: TRBV9
CDR3aa: ASSGAGTGLHEKLF; j_gene: TRBJ1-4; v_gene: TRBV5-6
CDR3aa: ASSIGDGGYNEQF; j_gene: TRBJ2-1; v_gene: TRBV19
CDR3aa: ASSVAAGGRNEQY; j_gene: TRBJ2-7; v_gene: TRBV9
CDR3aa: ASRGLYEETQY; j_gene: TRBJ2-5; v_gene: TRBV5-1
CDR3aa: ASRTGQGIDEQY; j_gene: TRBJ2-7; v_gene: TRBV5-1
CDR3aa: ASSHAPGQNYGYT; j_gene: TRBJ1-2; v_gene: TRBV4-1
CDR3aa: ASSSSGTEDGYT; j_gene: TRBJ1-2; v_gene: TRBV27
CDR3aa: ASSFGASLGEKLF; j_gene: TRBJ1-4; v_gene: TRBV7-2